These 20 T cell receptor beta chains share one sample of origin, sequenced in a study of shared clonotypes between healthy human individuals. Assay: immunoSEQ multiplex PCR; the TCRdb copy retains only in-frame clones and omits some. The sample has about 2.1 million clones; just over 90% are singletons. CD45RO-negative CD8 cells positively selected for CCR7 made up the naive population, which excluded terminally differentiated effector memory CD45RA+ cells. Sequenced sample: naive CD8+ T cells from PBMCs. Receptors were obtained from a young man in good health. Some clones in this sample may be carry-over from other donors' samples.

The CDR3 reads CASRVGDSLNTEAFF. The CDR3, as DNA: TGTGCCAGTAGGGTCGGGGACAGTTTGAACACTGAAGCTTTCTTT. The genes are TRBV19 and TRBJ1-1; 7 nucleotides line up with TRBD1. This CDR3 has 15 amino acids. The V gene's germline CDR1 is LNHDA and CDR2 SQIVND (reference sequence). With 6 bases clipped from V and 0 bases from J, the junction kept 7 bases outside the gene matches. Full variable domain (remainder filled in from reference TRBV19 and TRBJ1-1): DGGITQSPKYLFRKEGQNVTLSCEQNLNHDAMYWYRQDPGQGLRLIYYSQIVNDFQKGDIAEGYSVSREKKESFPLTVTSAQKNPTAFYLCASRVGDSLNTEAFFGQGTRLTVV.

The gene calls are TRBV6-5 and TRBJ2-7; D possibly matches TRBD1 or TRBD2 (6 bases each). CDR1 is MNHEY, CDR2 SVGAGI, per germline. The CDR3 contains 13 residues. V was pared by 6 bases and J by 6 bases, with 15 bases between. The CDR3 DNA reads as TGTGCCAGCAGGTCCGGGGGCAGTTTCGAGCAGTACTTC. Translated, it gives CASRSGGSFEQYF.

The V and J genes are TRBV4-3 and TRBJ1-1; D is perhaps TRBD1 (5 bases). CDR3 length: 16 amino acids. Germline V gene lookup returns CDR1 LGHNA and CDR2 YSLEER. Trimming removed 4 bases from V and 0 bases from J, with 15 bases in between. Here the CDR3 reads CASSRLSGPMNTEAFF. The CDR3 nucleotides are TGCGCCAGCAGCCGGCTGTCGGGACCGATGAACACTGAAGCTTTCTTT.

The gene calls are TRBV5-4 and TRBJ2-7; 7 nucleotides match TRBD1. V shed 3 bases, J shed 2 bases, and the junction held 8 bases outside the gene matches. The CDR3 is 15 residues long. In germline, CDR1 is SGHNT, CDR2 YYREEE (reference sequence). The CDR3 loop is CASSSIRDRPYEQYF. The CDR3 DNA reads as TGTGCCAGCAGCTCGATTCGGGACAGACCCTACGAGCAGTACTTC.

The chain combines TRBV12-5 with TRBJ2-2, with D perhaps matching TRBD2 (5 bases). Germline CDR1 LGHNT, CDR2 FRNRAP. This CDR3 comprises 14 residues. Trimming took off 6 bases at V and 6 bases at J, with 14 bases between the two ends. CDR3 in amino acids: CASGRSLGPGELFF. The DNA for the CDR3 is TGTGCTAGTGGCCGTTCACTAGGACCCGGGGAGCTGTTTTTT.

For the CDR3, the DNA is TGTGCCAGCAACTGGGGCGGGGTTAGCACAGATACGCAGTATTTT. It encodes CASNWGGVSTDTQYF. The gene calls are TRBV27 and TRBJ2-3; tentatively, D is TRBD2 (6 bases). Germline V lookup: CDR1 MNHEY, CDR2 SMNVEV (reference sequence). With 7 bases removed from V and 0 bases from J, the gap between germline ends came to 14 bases. This CDR3 has 15 amino acids.

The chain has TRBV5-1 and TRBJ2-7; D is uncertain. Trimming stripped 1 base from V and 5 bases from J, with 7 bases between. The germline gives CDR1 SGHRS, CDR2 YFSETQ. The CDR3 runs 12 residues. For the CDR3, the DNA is TGCGCCAGCAGCTTGTCCACAAACGAGCAGTACTTC. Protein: CASSLSTNEQYF.

CDR3 DNA sequence: TGTGCCAGCAGCCCCCTAGCGGGAGGAATCTCCTACGAGCAGTACTTC. It is translated as CASSPLAGGISYEQYF. The V call is TRBV7-6, the J call TRBJ2-7; TRBD2 matches at 11 bases. V shed 5 bases and J 0 bases; nucleotides not matched to a gene: 6. The CDR3 totals 16 residues. Germline-derived CDR1 and CDR2 are SGHVS and FNYEAQ.

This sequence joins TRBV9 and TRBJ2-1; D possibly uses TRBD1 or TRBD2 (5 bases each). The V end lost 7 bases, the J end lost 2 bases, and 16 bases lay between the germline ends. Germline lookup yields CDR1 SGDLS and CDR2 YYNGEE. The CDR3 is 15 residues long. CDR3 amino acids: CASGAGRGTYNEQFF. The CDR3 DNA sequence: TGTGCCAGCGGGGCGGGTAGGGGCACCTACAATGAGCAGTTCTTC.

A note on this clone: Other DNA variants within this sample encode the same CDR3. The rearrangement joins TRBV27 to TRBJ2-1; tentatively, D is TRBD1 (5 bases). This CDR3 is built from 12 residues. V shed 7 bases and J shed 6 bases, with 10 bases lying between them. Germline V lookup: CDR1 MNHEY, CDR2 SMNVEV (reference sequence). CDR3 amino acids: CASIGRGNEQFF. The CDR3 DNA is TGTGCCAGCATCGGTAGGGGCAATGAGCAGTTCTTC.

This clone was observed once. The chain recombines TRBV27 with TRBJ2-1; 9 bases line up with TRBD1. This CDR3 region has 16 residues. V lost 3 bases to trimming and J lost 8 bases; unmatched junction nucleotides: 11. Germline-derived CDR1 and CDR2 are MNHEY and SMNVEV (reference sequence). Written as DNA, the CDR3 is TGTGCCAGCAGTTTGGGTCCGGGACAGGGTTCCCATGAGCAGTTCTTC. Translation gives CASSLGPGQGSHEQFF.

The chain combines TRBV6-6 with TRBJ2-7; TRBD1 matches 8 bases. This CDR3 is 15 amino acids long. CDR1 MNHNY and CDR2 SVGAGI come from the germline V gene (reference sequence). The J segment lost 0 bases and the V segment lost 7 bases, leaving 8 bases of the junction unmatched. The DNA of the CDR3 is TGTGCCAGCACCTACGGGACAGGTCACTCCTACGAGCAGTACTTC. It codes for CASTYGTGHSYEQYF.

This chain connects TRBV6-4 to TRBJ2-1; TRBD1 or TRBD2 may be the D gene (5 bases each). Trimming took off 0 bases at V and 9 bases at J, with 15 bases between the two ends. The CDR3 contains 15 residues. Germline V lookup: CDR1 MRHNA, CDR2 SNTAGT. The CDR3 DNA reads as TGTGCCAGCAGTGACTCGGGGCTGAGTGGGGGTGAGCAGTTCTTC. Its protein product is CASSDSGLSGGEQFF.

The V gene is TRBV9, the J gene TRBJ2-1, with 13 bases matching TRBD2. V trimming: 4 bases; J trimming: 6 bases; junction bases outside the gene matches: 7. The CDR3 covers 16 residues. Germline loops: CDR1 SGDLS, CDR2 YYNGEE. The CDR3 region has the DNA TGTGCCAGCAGCCCCCTCGGACTAGCGGGAGTCAATGAGCAGTTCTTC. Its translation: CASSPLGLAGVNEQFF.

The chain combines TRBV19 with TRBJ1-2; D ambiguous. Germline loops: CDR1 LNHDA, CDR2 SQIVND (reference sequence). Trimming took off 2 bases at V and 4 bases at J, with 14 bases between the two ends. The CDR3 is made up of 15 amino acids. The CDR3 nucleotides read TGTGCCAGTAGTATACGCCCCCCACCCACCTATGGCTACACCTTC. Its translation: CASSIRPPPTYGYTF.

The CDR3 sequence is CAISELGVSPQETQYF. The CDR3 region has the DNA TGTGCCATCAGTGAGTTGGGGGTAAGCCCGCAAGAGACCCAGTACTTC. The V call is TRBV10-3, the J call TRBJ2-5; D is perhaps TRBD1 or TRBD2 (5 bases each). V was pared by 1 base and J by 2 bases, with 14 bases between. The CDR3 runs 16 residues. Germline lookup yields CDR1 ENHRY and CDR2 SYGVKD.

The chain's CDR3 is CASSQDFSYGQPQHF. CDR3 nucleotides: TGCGCCAGCAGCCAAGATTTTTCTTATGGTCAGCCCCAGCATTTT. The chain combines TRBV4-3 with TRBJ1-5; D is uncertain. The length of the CDR3 is 15 residues. The V end was cut by 0 bases, the J end by 6 bases, with 12 bases between. Germline values: CDR1 LGHNA, CDR2 YSLEER.

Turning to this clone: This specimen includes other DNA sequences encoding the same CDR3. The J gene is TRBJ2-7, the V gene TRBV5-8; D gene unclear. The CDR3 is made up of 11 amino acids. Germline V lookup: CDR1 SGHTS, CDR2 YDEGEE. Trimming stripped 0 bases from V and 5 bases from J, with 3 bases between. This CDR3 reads CASSLGHEQYF. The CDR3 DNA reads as TGTGCCAGCAGCTTGGGTCACGAGCAGTACTTC.

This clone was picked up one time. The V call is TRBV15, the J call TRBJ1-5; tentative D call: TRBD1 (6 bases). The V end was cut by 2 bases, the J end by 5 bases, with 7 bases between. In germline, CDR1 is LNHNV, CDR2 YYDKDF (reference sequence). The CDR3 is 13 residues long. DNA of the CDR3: TGTGCCACCAGCAGAAACAGGGATCAGCCCCAGCATTTT. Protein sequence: CATSRNRDQPQHF.

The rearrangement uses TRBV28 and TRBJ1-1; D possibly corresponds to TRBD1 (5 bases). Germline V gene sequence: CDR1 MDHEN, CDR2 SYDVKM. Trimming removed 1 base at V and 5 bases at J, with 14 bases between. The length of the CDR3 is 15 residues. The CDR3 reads CASSLYTGVSTEAFF. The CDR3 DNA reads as TGTGCCAGCAGTTTATATACAGGAGTTTCAACTGAAGCTTTCTTT. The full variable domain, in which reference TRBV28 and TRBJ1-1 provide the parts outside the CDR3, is DVKVTQSSRYLVKRTGEKVFLECVQDMDHENMFWYRQDPGLGLRLIYFSYDVKMKEKGDIPEGYSVSREKKERFSLILESASTNQTSMYLCASSLYTGVSTEAFFGQGTRLTVV.